What follows are 21 T cell receptor beta chains derived from one specimen sequenced in a study of beta chain features in type 1 diabetes (dated by TCRdb to 2016 to 2019). Receptor amplification or capture employed the immunoSEQ multiplex PCR assay. All of the isolated RNA was reverse transcribed with the High Capacity cDNA Reverse Transcription Kit, so expressed TCRB transcripts were sequenced. TCRdb took this table from immuneACCESS and kept in-frame rearrangements with V and J called. Such tables lack part of the clones; where checked against another copy, unresolved V genes explain under half of the gap, and the rest is unexplained. The sample table shows around 500,000 clones, and approximately 10% are seen once. Of the sample, about 0.045% is held by the ten largest clones. The material sequenced was naive CD4+ T cells from blood. The sample's cell subset or site label is to be understood as: true naive CD4+ T cells. The source is a young woman in good health.

The rearrangement links TRBV28 to TRBJ1-2; TRBD1 agrees at 7 bases. Germline CDR1 is MDHEN and CDR2 is SYDVKM. The CDR3 sequence is 15 residues long. V dropped 10 bases and J dropped 4; count of bases not matched to a gene: 15. In nucleotides, the CDR3 is TGTGCCACCGTGACAGGGAACCTCGCGTCCTATGGCTACACCTTC. Protein product: CATVTGNLASYGYTF.

This sequence joins TRBV4-2 and TRBJ1-2, with D possibly matching TRBD1 (6 bases). The CDR3 loop spans 15 amino acids. Germline lookup yields CDR1 LGHNA and CDR2 YNFKEQ. V lost 4 bases and J 2 bases, leaving 14 bases between the germline ends. CDR3 sequence reads: CASSRETGTNYGYTF. Here the CDR3 DNA reads TGTGCCAGCAGCCGGGAGACAGGCACGAACTATGGCTACACCTTC.

In its sample, this clone was seen a few times. V gene TRBV9 combines with J gene TRBJ2-5, with 12 bases lining up with TRBD2. The germline gives CDR1 SGDLS, CDR2 YYNGEE. The V and J ends lost 4 bases and 5 bases, in that order; junction bases with no gene match: 12. The CDR3 covers 17 residues. CDR3 protein: CASSPGPLAGGLETQYF. The CDR3 nucleotides are TGTGCCAGCAGCCCCGGCCCGCTAGCGGGGGGGCTGGAGACCCAGTACTTC. The entire variable domain, with the rest obtained from reference TRBV9 and TRBJ2-5, is as follows: DSGVTQTPKHLITATGQRVTLRCSPRSGDLSVYWYQQSLDQGLQFLIQYYNGEERAKGNILERFSAQQFPDLHSELNLSSLELGDSALYFCASSPGPLAGGLETQYFGPGTRLLVL.

This clone was counted between two and nine times. This chain joins TRBV7-2 and TRBJ2-5; a possible D gene is TRBD2 (6 bases). This CDR3 spans 12 amino acids. From germline, CDR1 is SGHTA and CDR2 FQGNSA. V was cut by 5 bases and J by 5 bases, with 9 bases left in between. DNA of the CDR3: TGTGCCAGCAGCGTACGGGGGGAGACCCAGTACTTC. Protein: CASSVRGETQYF.

This clone was counted only a few times. The chain links TRBV4-2 to TRBJ1-2; D is unclear. CDR3 length: 15 residues. CDR1 LGHNA and CDR2 YNFKEQ come from the germline V gene. V was shortened by 2 bases and J by 4 bases, with 14 bases between the two germline ends. This CDR3 is CASSQSLTVGYGYTF. In nucleotides, the CDR3 is TGTGCCAGCAGCCAAAGCTTAACCGTTGGCTATGGCTACACCTTC.

The CDR3 here is CASSRSLDSYNEQFF. Written as DNA, the CDR3 is TGCGCCAGCAGCCGCAGCCTAGACTCCTACAATGAGCAGTTCTTC. The V call is TRBV5-1, the J call TRBJ2-1; D not resolved. Germline lookup yields CDR1 SGHRS and CDR2 YFSETQ. Trimming removed 4 bases at V and 0 bases at J, with 11 bases between. The CDR3 is made up of 15 amino acids.

The chain employs TRBV7-2 and TRBJ2-1; D perhaps matches TRBD1 (6 bases). Germline lookup yields CDR1 SGHTA and CDR2 FQGNSA. V shed 1 base and J shed 15 bases, with 16 bases lying between them. The CDR3 has 13 amino acids. The DNA for the CDR3 is TGTGCCAGCAGCTTAGATCCGACAGGCTTAGCGTTCTTC. Its translation: CASSLDPTGLAFF.

This clone was found a few times. The chain couples TRBV9 to TRBJ2-1; 9 bases line up with TRBD1. With V trimmed by 0 bases and J by 8 bases, 9 bases remained unmatched. Germline-derived CDR1 and CDR2 are SGDLS and YYNGEE. This CDR3 spans 16 amino acids. The CDR3 region is CASSVGSGTGLYEQFF. In DNA form, the CDR3 reads TGTGCCAGCAGCGTAGGTAGTGGGACAGGGCTCTATGAGCAGTTCTTC.

This clone was seen more than once but under ten times. The chain links TRBV4-1 to TRBJ2-7, with D maybe TRBD2 (6 bases). Trimming took 1 base from V and 4 from J, leaving 11 bases between them. Germline V gene lookup returns CDR1 MGHRA and CDR2 YSYEKL. The CDR3 is 14 residues long. The CDR3 loop reads CASSQGGLPYEQYV. The CDR3 bases are TGCGCCAGCAGCCAAGGGGGACTCCCGTACGAGCAGTACGTC.

There are a few counts of this clone. The J gene is TRBJ2-3, the V gene TRBV2; weak D call: TRBD2 (5 bases). The CDR3 totals 12 residues. From germline, CDR1 is SNHLY and CDR2 FYNNEI. V gave up 5 bases and J gave up 6 bases, with 9 bases separating them. The CDR3, as DNA: TGTGCCAGCAGTTGGGCGGGCGATACGCAGTATTTT. Protein sequence: CASSWAGDTQYF.

The rearrangement links TRBV10-3 to TRBJ1-2, with D perhaps TRBD1 (5 bases). The CDR3 extends over 13 amino acids. Trimming removed 4 bases at V and 4 bases at J, with 10 bases between. Germline CDR1 and CDR2: ENHRY and SYGVKD. The CDR3 spells CAISADSAYGYTF. CDR3 nucleotide sequence: TGTGCCATCAGTGCCGACAGTGCCTATGGCTACACCTTC.

The chain joins TRBV19 to TRBJ1-4, with D unclear. V was pared by 3 bases and J by 3 bases, with 8 bases between. The germline gives CDR1 LNHDA, CDR2 SQIVND (reference sequence). There are 14 residues in the CDR3. The CDR3, as DNA: TGTGCCAGTAGTATTCGGGTGGCTAATGAAAAACTGTTTTTT. It encodes CASSIRVANEKLFF.

A note on this clone: Other DNA sequences in this sample translate to the same CDR3. V usage is TRBV20-1 and J usage is TRBJ1-1; tentatively, D is TRBD1 (5 bases). V was clipped by 6 bases and J by 1 base, with 6 bases between them. The V gene's germline CDR1 is DFQATT and CDR2 SNEGSKA (reference sequence). This CDR3 is 11 amino acids long. The CDR3 protein is CSAQGNTEAFF. The CDR3 region has the DNA TGCAGTGCGCAGGGGAACACTGAAGCTTTCTTT.

This chain uses TRBV7-3 with TRBJ2-3, with D unresolved. V was clipped by 2 bases and J by 0 bases, with 9 bases between them. The germline V gene encodes CDR1 SGHTA and CDR2 FQGTGA. The CDR3 consists of 15 residues. CDR3 DNA sequence: TGTGCCAGCAGCTTACTCGGAGCGAGCACAGATACGCAGTATTTT. Protein product: CASSLLGASTDTQYF.

J is TRBJ2-5 and V is TRBV5-1; 8 bases align to TRBD1. The J segment lost 5 bases and the V segment lost 0 bases, leaving 3 bases of the junction unmatched. Germline V lookup: CDR1 SGHRS, CDR2 YFSETQ. CDR3 length equals 14 residues. CDR3 protein: CASSLVYRGETQYF. The CDR3 nucleotides are TGCGCCAGCAGCTTGGTTTACAGGGGGGAGACCCAGTACTTC.

This clone has more than one count but fewer than ten. This chain connects TRBV4-1 to TRBJ2-1, with 7 bases matching TRBD1. Germline V gives CDR1 MGHRA, CDR2 YSYEKL. Trimming took 1 base from V and 8 from J; bases not matched to a gene: 5. The CDR3 contains 14 residues. CDR3 sequence reads: CASSQVQQGYEQFF. As DNA, the CDR3 is TGCGCCAGCAGCCAAGTTCAACAGGGGTATGAGCAGTTCTTC.

V is TRBV4-3 and J is TRBJ2-5; D possibly matches TRBD1 or TRBD2 (5 bases each). Germline CDR1 reads LGHNA; CDR2 reads YSLEER. V was shortened by 3 bases and J by 4 bases, with 9 bases between the two germline ends. The length of the CDR3 is 13 residues. CDR3 in DNA: TGCGCCAGCAGCCACGAGAGGGGAGAGACCCAGTACTTC. Translating gives CASSHERGETQYF.

As concerns this clone: The identical CDR3 is also encoded by other nucleotide sequences in the sample. The chain carries TRBV13 and TRBJ2-7; D ambiguous. The CDR3 has 11 residues. Germline V gives CDR1 PRHDT, CDR2 FYEKMQ (reference sequence). V was pared by 3 bases and J by 3 bases, with 3 bases between. The CDR3 DNA reads TGTGCCAGCAGCTTGAACTACGAGCAGTACTTC. This gives the protein CASSLNYEQYF.

In DNA form, the CDR3 reads TGTGCCAGCAGCCAAGCGGGACAGGGTAGGGAGACCCAGTACTTC. Translated, it gives CASSQAGQGRETQYF. The V call is TRBV4-2, the J call TRBJ2-5; 9 positions agree with TRBD1. CDR1 is LGHNA, CDR2 YNFKEQ, per germline. The V gene end was trimmed by 1 base and the J gene end by 5 bases; junction bases not matched to a gene: 5. The length of the CDR3 is 15 residues.

This chain joins TRBV11-3 and TRBJ2-5; D is undetermined. The CDR3 runs 11 residues. From germline, CDR1 is SGHNT and CDR2 YENEEA. The ends were cut back, 3 bases at V and 5 bases at J, with 4 bases in the middle. The CDR3 nucleotides are TGTGCCAGCAGCTTTCTGGAGACCCAGTACTTC. Translating gives CASSFLETQYF.

This chain joins TRBV6-5 and TRBJ1-2; tentatively, D is TRBD1 (5 bases). Germline V gene sequence: CDR1 MNHEY, CDR2 SVGAGI. The ends were cut back, 0 bases at V and 0 bases at J, with 8 bases in the middle. This CDR3 spans 15 amino acids. The CDR3 protein is CASSYSAGTNYGYTF. As DNA, the CDR3 is TGTGCCAGCAGTTACTCGGCAGGGACTAACTATGGCTACACCTTC.